A selection of T cell receptor beta chains follows, all from one sample in a study of blood T cell repertoires in COVID-19. This table comes from immunoSEQ multiplex PCR, and its TCRdb copy is limited to in-frame clones, with some not included. Of about 200,000 clones in the sample, about 88% were seen once. The specimen sequenced was PBMCs or T cells enriched from blood (not recorded which). These receptors came from a woman in her 40s in a cohort exposed to, infected with or recovered from COVID-19 (not recorded which). Both conserved end residues are part of each CDR3. The D gene is left open where the match is weak. Expanded clones are given a class, and other clones once, few, many or no size at all.

D	V	size	J	CDR3	DNA
.	TRBV6-6	.	TRBJ1-2	CASSRSGAGGYTF	TGTGCCAGCAGCCGGAGTGGGGCAGGGGGCTACACCTTC
.	TRBV2	.	TRBJ1-2	CASSEFRGKNGYTF	TGTGCCAGCAGTGAATTCCGGGGGAAGAATGGCTACACCTTC
.	TRBV4-3	few	TRBJ2-1	CASSQDRRKVYNEQFF	TGCGCCAGCAGCCAAGATCGGAGGAAGGTGTACAATGAGCAGTTCTTC
.	TRBV19	once	TRBJ1-5	CASSPYSGQRNQPQHF	TGTGCCAGTAGCCCCTACAGTGGGCAGCGCAATCAGCCCCAGCATTTT
.	TRBV6-2/TRBV6-3	.	TRBJ2-2	CASSVIRDTGELFF	TGTGCCAGCAGTGTGATCCGGGACACCGGGGAGCTGTTTTTT
.	TRBV12-5	.	TRBJ2-1	CASGRSGNEQFF	TGTGCTAGTGGAAGAAGCGGCAATGAGCAGTTCTTC
.	TRBV4-2	.	TRBJ1-4	CASSQQQAINEKLFF	TGTGCCAGCAGCCAACAGCAGGCGATTAATGAAAAACTGTTTTTT
.	TRBV9	.	TRBJ1-6	CASSPGLANNSPLHF	TGTGCCAGCAGCCCCGGGTTGGCGAATAATTCACCCCTCCACTTT
.	TRBV5-1	few	TRBJ1-3	CASSTTGSGNTIYF	TGCGCCAGCAGCACGACGGGCTCTGGAAACACCATATATTTT
.	TRBV28	.	TRBJ1-2	CASKRGRVDYGYTF	TGTGCCAGCAAAAGGGGTCGGGTGGACTATGGCTACACCTTC
.	TRBV6-2/TRBV6-3	.	TRBJ2-7	CASSYGLRSEQYF	TGTGCCAGCAGTTACGGATTAAGGAGCGAGCAGTACTTC
TRBD2	TRBV29-1	.	TRBJ2-1	CSVDVAGGPYEQFF	TGCAGCGTTGACGTAGCGGGGGGGCCCTATGAGCAGTTCTTC
TRBD1	TRBV14	.	TRBJ1-2	CASSQLQGAGFYGYTF	TGTGCCAGCAGCCAATTACAGGGGGCGGGATTCTATGGCTACACCTTC
TRBD2	TRBV6-2/TRBV6-3	.	TRBJ2-1	CASSYPSSREGDEQFF	TGTGCCAGCAGTTACCCCAGTAGTCGGGAGGGCGATGAGCAGTTCTTC
TRBD2	TRBV11-3	.	TRBJ2-7	CASSLSVSVLADSYEQYF	TGTGCCAGCAGCTTAAGCGTATCGGTGCTAGCGGATTCCTACGAGCAGTACTTC
.	TRBV15	.	TRBJ2-7	CATSGGEARQQYF	TGTGCCACCAGCGGGGGCGAAGCGAGGCAGCAGTACTTC
.	TRBV6-2/TRBV6-3	.	TRBJ2-1	CASSYREFTYNEQFF	TGTGCCAGCAGTTACCGGGAGTTCACCTACAATGAGCAGTTCTTC
.	TRBV4-3	.	TRBJ1-2	CASSQGQFYGYTF	TGCGCCAGCAGCCAAGGACAGTTCTATGGCTACACCTTC
TRBD2	TRBV27	once	TRBJ2-5	CASGLAAVGTQYF	TGTGCCAGCGGTCTAGCGGCAGTCGGGACCCAGTACTTC
TRBD2	TRBV7-9	.	TRBJ2-5	CASNHPAGGQETQYF	TGTGCCAGCAACCACCCCGCGGGGGGCCAAGAGACCCAGTACTTC
.	TRBV5-1	.	TRBJ1-2	CASSLDGEGYTF	TGCGCCAGCAGCTTGGATGGAGAAGGCTACACCTTC
TRBD1	TRBV5-1	.	TRBJ2-2	CASSLRPGGPGELFF	TGCGCCAGCAGCTTGAGGCCAGGGGGTCCCGGGGAGCTGTTTTTT
.	TRBV24-1	.	TRBJ1-1	CATSAGPYTEAFF	TGTGCCACCAGTGCAGGGCCGTACACTGAAGCTTTCTTT
TRBD2	TRBV6-1	.	TRBJ2-1	CASSEEVSGGNEQFF	TGTGCCAGCAGTGAAGAGGTTAGCGGGGGCAATGAGCAGTTCTTC
TRBD1	TRBV4-1	few	TRBJ2-2	CASSRGTGGNTGELFF	TGCGCCAGCAGCCGAGGGACAGGGGGGAACACCGGGGAGCTGTTTTTT
.	TRBV14	.	TRBJ2-2	CASSQDLGAGELFF	TGTGCCAGCAGCCAAGATCTGGGCGCCGGGGAGCTGTTTTTT
.	TRBV5-6	.	TRBJ2-2	CASSFLTGELFF	TGTGCCAGCAGCTTTCTCACCGGGGAGCTGTTTTTT
.	TRBV10-3	.	TRBJ1-1	CAIKRGGWLEAFF	TGTGCCATCAAACGAGGGGGATGGCTAGAAGCTTTCTTT
TRBD2	TRBV5-5	once	TRBJ2-1	CASSLEASGKYNEQFF	TGTGCCAGCAGCTTGGAGGCTAGCGGGAAATACAATGAGCAGTTCTTC
TRBD1	TRBV29-1	.	TRBJ1-4	CSVASSGTGFRKLFF	TGCAGCGTTGCCTCCTCCGGGACAGGGTTTCGAAAACTGTTTTTT
TRBD2	TRBV6-2/TRBV6-3	.	TRBJ2-1	CASSYSGLAGGDEQFF	TGTGCCAGCAGTTACTCAGGACTAGCGGGGGGAGACGAGCAGTTCTTC
.	TRBV5-8	.	TRBJ1-2	CASSPPGYYGYTF	TGTGCCAGCAGCCCCCCGGGGTACTATGGCTACACCTTC
TRBD2	TRBV5-6	once	TRBJ2-7	CASREGLAGGREQYF	TGTGCCAGCAGGGAGGGACTAGCGGGAGGGCGCGAGCAGTACTTC
TRBD1	TRBV3-1/TRBV3-2	once	TRBJ2-7	CASSLSGQGSWGQYF	TGTGCCAGCAGCCTTTCGGGACAGGGGAGCTGGGGGCAGTACTTC
TRBD1	TRBV6-4	.	TRBJ1-6	CASRKDRGDNSPLHF	TGTGCCAGCAGGAAGGACAGGGGAGATAATTCACCCCTCCACTTT
TRBD1	TRBV11-3	.	TRBJ1-1	CASSWDRDRGTEAFF	TGTGCCAGCAGCTGGGACAGGGACCGGGGAACTGAAGCTTTCTTT
.	TRBV30	.	TRBJ1-1	CAGTGTSRRTEAFF	TGTGCCGGCACCGGGACATCCCGGAGGACTGAAGCTTTCTTT
TRBD1	TRBV5-8	once	TRBJ2-7	CASSLGTGTGDEQYF	TGTGCCAGCAGCTTGGGGACCGGGACAGGGGACGAGCAGTACTTC
TRBD2	TRBV5-6	.	TRBJ2-2	CASSGRGSTLTGELFF	TGTGCCAGCAGCGGGCGCGGGAGCACGCTCACCGGGGAGCTGTTTTTT
.	TRBV27	.	TRBJ2-7	CASSLSGRGRSYEQYF	TGTGCCAGCAGTTTATCGGGCAGGGGAAGGTCCTACGAGCAGTACTTC
.	TRBV9	.	TRBJ1-1	CASSVGPGTEAFF	TGTGCCAGCAGCGTAGGACCGGGAACTGAAGCTTTCTTT
.	TRBV9	.	TRBJ1-6	CASEGGDYNSPLHF	TGTGCCAGCGAGGGTGGGGATTATAATTCACCCCTCCACTTT
.	TRBV28	once	TRBJ1-1	CASRKYRNRFTEAFF	TGTGCCAGCAGAAAGTACCGAAACAGGTTTACTGAAGCTTTCTTT
.	TRBV5-6	.	TRBJ1-6	CASSLEGGTNYNSPLHF	TGTGCCAGCAGCTTGGAGGGGGGGACAAATTATAATTCACCCCTCCACTTT
TRBD1	TRBV9	once	TRBJ2-3	CASSASKERGPTDTQYF	TGTGCCAGCAGCGCCAGTAAGGAGAGGGGGCCGACAGATACGCAGTATTTT
.	TRBV3-1/TRBV3-2	few	TRBJ1-2	CASSQRREGPYGYTF	TGTGCCAGCAGCCAGAGGAGGGAGGGGCCCTATGGCTACACCTTC
TRBD2	TRBV4-1	.	TRBJ2-5	CASSQVVAGEKETQYF	TGCGCCAGCAGCCAAGTCGTAGCGGGGGAAAAGGAGACCCAGTACTTC
.	TRBV12-3/TRBV12-4	.	TRBJ2-1	CASKEGEDEQFF	TGTGCCAGCAAAGAAGGAGAGGATGAGCAGTTCTTC
TRBD1	TRBV5-6	.	TRBJ2-7	CASSLGQGVYEQYF	TGTGCCAGCAGCTTGGGCCAGGGGGTCTACGAGCAGTACTTC
TRBD1	TRBV24-1	.	TRBJ2-5	CATSDPGTGTETQYF	TGTGCCACCAGTGATCCCGGGACAGGGACGGAGACCCAGTACTTC
TRBD1	TRBV10-2	many	TRBJ1-2	CASRVDRDSNGYTF	TGCGCCAGCAGAGTGGACAGGGATAGTAATGGCTACACCTTC
TRBD1	TRBV7-6	.	TRBJ2-2	CASSFLGGTRTGELFF	TGTGCCAGCAGCTTTCTAGGGGGCACGAGGACCGGGGAGCTGTTTTTT
TRBD2	TRBV5-5	.	TRBJ2-5	CASSLTVAGGQETQYF	TGTGCCAGCAGCTTGACGGTAGCGGGAGGGCAAGAGACCCAGTACTTC
.	TRBV4-1	.	TRBJ2-3	CASSQGVAVPQYF	TGCGCCAGCAGCCAAGGCGTAGCCGTCCCGCAGTATTTT
TRBD1	TRBV29-1	.	TRBJ2-7	CSVRTGVNEQYF	TGCAGCGTTAGGACAGGGGTAAACGAGCAGTACTTC